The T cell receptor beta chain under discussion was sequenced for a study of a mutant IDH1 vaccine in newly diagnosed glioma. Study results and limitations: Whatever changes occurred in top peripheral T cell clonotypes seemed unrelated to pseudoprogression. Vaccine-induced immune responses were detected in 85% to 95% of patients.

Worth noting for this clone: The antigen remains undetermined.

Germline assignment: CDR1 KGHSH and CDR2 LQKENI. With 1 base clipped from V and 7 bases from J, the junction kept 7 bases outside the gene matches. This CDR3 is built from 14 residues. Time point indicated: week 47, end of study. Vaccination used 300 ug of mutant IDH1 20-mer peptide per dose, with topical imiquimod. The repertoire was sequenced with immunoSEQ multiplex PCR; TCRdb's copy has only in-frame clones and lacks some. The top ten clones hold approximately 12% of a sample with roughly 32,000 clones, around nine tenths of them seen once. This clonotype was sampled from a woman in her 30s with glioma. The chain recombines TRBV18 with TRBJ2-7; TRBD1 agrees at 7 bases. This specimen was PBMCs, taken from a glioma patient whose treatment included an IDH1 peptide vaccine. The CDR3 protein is CASSPLADREEQYF. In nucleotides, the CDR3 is TGTGCCAGCTCACCACTTGCCGACAGGGAAGAGCAGTACTTC.